What follows are 23 T cell receptor beta chains derived from one specimen sequenced in a study of Graves' ophthalmopathy and Graves' hyperthyroidism. Amplified material comprised TCR beta CDR3 regions derived from RNA transcripts. RT-PCR in the first round used HTBI primers; a second-round multiplex PCR followed. MiXCR, run by TCRdb on the multiplex PCR reads, gives a single entry per CDR3 protein. The sample lists roughly 160,000 distinct CDR3 sequences; around 40% were seen once. The sequencing input was peripheral blood. These TCRs come from a man aged 25-45 years with Graves' ophthalmopathy.

The V call is TRBV2, the J call TRBJ2-7, with a tentative D call TRBD1 (5 bases). Germline V gene lookup returns CDR1 SNHLY and CDR2 FYNNEI. The V end was cut by 7 bases, the J end by 0 bases, with 10 bases between. The CDR3 totals 13 residues. CDR3 residues: CASNQGYSYEQYF. Here the CDR3 DNA reads TGTGCCAGCAATCAGGGATACTCCTACGAGCAGTACTTC.

V gene TRBV28 combines with J gene TRBJ1-2, with 9 bases matching TRBD1. This CDR3 contains 14 residues. V gave up 6 bases and J gave up 5 bases; unmatched junction bases: 7. Germline CDR1 and CDR2: MDHEN and SYDVKM. The CDR3 coding sequence is TGTGCCAGCAGGTCACAGGGGGCTAGGTATGGCTACACCTTC. Translating gives CASRSQGARYGYTF.

The chain links TRBV12-3 or TRBV12-4 to TRBJ1-1, with D possibly TRBD1 on 6 matching bases. Deletions cut 6 bases from V and 1 base from J, with 15 bases between. This CDR3 has 15 residues. CDR3 in DNA: TGTGCCAGCAGGGTCAGACAGGAACCGAACACTGAAGCTTTCTTT. As protein: CASRVRQEPNTEAFF.

Many counts were recorded for this clonotype. The V gene is TRBV12-3 or TRBV12-4, the J gene TRBJ2-3; possibly TRBD2 for D (6 bases). V lost 6 bases to trimming and J lost 1 base, with 14 bases between them. This CDR3 spans 15 amino acids. CDR3 residues: CASRDKASGTDTQYF. Written as DNA, the CDR3 is TGTGCCAGCAGAGATAAGGCTAGCGGCACAGATACGCAGTATTTT.

This clonotype was counted many times. This CDR3 is CATRTGRTGSDNQPQHF. The CDR3 DNA is TGTGCCACAAGAACCGGACGGACAGGGTCTGACAATCAGCCCCAGCATTTT. V gene TRBV28 combines with J gene TRBJ1-5, with 8 positions matching TRBD1. The trim removed 10 bases at V and 3 bases at J, leaving 17 bases unmatched. This CDR3 region has 17 residues. CDR1 is MDHEN and CDR2 is SYDVKM in the germline V gene. The variable domain in full, with the rest retrieved from reference TRBV28 and TRBJ1-5, is DVKVTQSSRYLVKRTGEKVFLECVQDMDHENMFWYRQDPGLGLRLIYFSYDVKMKEKGDIPEGYSVSREKKERFSLILESASTNQTSMYLCATRTGRTGSDNQPQHFGDGTRLSIL.

This sequence joins TRBV3-1 and TRBJ1-1; no definite D call. The germline V gene encodes CDR1 LGHDT and CDR2 YNNKEL (reference sequence). The CDR3 is 14 amino acids. Deletions cut 0 bases from V and 3 bases from J, with 8 bases between. The CDR3 sequence is CASSQETTYTEAFF. Written as DNA, the CDR3 is TGTGCCAGCAGCCAAGAGACCACTTACACTGAAGCTTTCTTT.

This chain uses TRBV6-5 with TRBJ1-1; possibly TRBD1 for D (5 bases). CDR3 length: 14 residues. Germline V gene sequence: CDR1 MNHEY, CDR2 SVGAGI. V was shortened by 0 bases and J by 6 bases, with 11 bases between the two germline ends. This CDR3 reads CASSYSQGKAEAFF. The DNA of the CDR3 is TGTGCCAGCAGTTACTCTCAGGGAAAGGCTGAAGCTTTCTTT.

The V gene is TRBV19, the J gene TRBJ1-2; D gene ambiguous. Trimming took 3 bases from V and 1 from J, leaving 6 bases between them. Germline V gene data show CDR1 as LNHDA and CDR2 as SQIVND (reference sequence). This CDR3 comprises 13 residues. In nucleotides, the CDR3 is TGTGCCAGTAGTATTGAGAGTAACTATGGCTACACCTTC. It encodes CASSIESNYGYTF.

This clonotype was seen many times. The chain is built from TRBV14 and TRBJ2-7; D possibly corresponds to TRBD2 (6 bases). V lost 3 bases and J 1 base, leaving 16 bases between the germline ends. Germline CDR1 reads SGHDN; CDR2 reads FVKESK. The CDR3 runs 16 residues. CDR3 sequence: CASSHYTGTGSYEQYF. The CDR3 DNA reads as TGTGCCAGCAGCCATTATACCGGGACTGGATCCTACGAGCAGTACTTC.

This clonotype was picked up a small number of times. The chain uses TRBV11-2 and TRBJ2-5, with TRBD1 matching 10 bases. V lost 1 base to trimming and J lost 3 bases; unmatched junction nucleotides: 14. The CDR3 is 19 amino acids. Germline V gene sequence: CDR1 SGHAT, CDR2 FQNNGV. The CDR3 reads CASSLVPTGGYNTKETQYF. Here the CDR3 DNA reads TGTGCCAGCAGCTTAGTCCCGACAGGGGGCTATAATACGAAAGAGACCCAGTACTTC.

The chain links TRBV6-2 or TRBV6-3 to TRBJ1-1; D not certain. V gave up 6 bases and J gave up 1 base, with 12 bases separating them. This CDR3 contains 14 residues. Germline CDR1 and CDR2: MNHEY and SVGEGT. The CDR3 nucleotides read TGTGCCAGCAGGGGAGTCAGCCGGAACACTGAAGCTTTCTTT. This translates into CASRGVSRNTEAFF.

The CDR3 DNA sequence: TGTGCCTGGACCTCTGGGGGCAATACTGAAGCTTTCTTT. Protein: CAWTSGGNTEAFF. The V gene is TRBV30, the J gene TRBJ1-1, with D maybe TRBD1 (6 bases). Germline assignment: CDR1 GTSNPN and CDR2 SVGIG (reference sequence). The CDR3 extends over 13 amino acids. V lost 4 bases and J 5 bases, leaving 14 bases between the germline ends.

This clonotype was found a few times. The chain links TRBV12-3 or TRBV12-4 to TRBJ1-3; D unclear. This CDR3 comprises 14 residues. The V gene lost 6 bases and the J gene lost 0 bases, with 9 bases spanning the gap. The CDR3 region is CASRRGNSGNTIYF. CDR3 nucleotide sequence: TGTGCCAGCAGACGGGGAAACTCTGGAAACACCATATATTTT.

This clonotype was seen a handful of times. This chain uses TRBV4-1 with TRBJ1-5; perhaps TRBD1 as D (5 bases). V gave up 2 bases and J gave up 13 bases, with 15 bases separating them. From germline, CDR1 is MGHRA and CDR2 YSYEKL. The CDR3 loop spans 13 amino acids. CDR3 loop: CASSQSGTRKQHF. Written as DNA, the CDR3 is TGCGCCAGCAGCCAAAGTGGGACCAGGAAGCAGCATTTT.

This clonotype was seen at least ten times. The CDR3 DNA is TGTGCCAGCAGGGGAGGTGGTGGGGGGTCCTACGAGCAGTACTTC. Its translation: CASRGGGGGSYEQYF. The rearrangement links TRBV6-5 to TRBJ2-7, with D possibly TRBD2 on 6 matching bases. The germline gives CDR1 MNHEY, CDR2 SVGAGI. The V gene lost 6 bases and the J gene lost 1 base, with 16 bases spanning the gap. The CDR3 runs 15 residues.

Concerning this clonotype itself: One end of the junction is discordant with germline, which a read error may explain. The V and J genes are TRBV28 and TRBJ1-5; D uncertain. The CDR3 consists of 13 residues. Germline values: CDR1 MDHEN, CDR2 SYDVKM. CDR3 sequence reads: CASSPPANHPQHF. DNA for the CDR3: TGTGCCAGCAGTCCCCCCGCCAATCACCCCCAGCATTTT.

The rearrangement links TRBV5-1 to TRBJ1-2, with D possibly TRBD1 on 5 matching bases. V was trimmed by 2 bases and J by 0 bases, leaving 14 bases between them. The CDR3 length is 16 residues. Germline V gene data show CDR1 as SGHRS and CDR2 as YFSETQ. The chain's CDR3 is CASSFSGQTANYGYTF. For the CDR3, the DNA is TGCGCCAGCAGCTTTTCTGGTCAGACAGCTAACTATGGCTACACCTTC. The whole variable domain, filled in from reference TRBV5-1 and TRBJ1-2, reads KAGVTQTPRYLIKTRGQQVTLSCSPISGHRSVSWYQQTPGQGLQFLFEYFSETQRNKGNFPGRFSGRQFSNSRSEMNVSTLELGDSALYLCASSFSGQTANYGYTFGSGTRLTVV.

The rearrangement links TRBV6-5 to TRBJ1-2; 7 bases fit TRBD1. V lost 5 bases to trimming and J lost 7 bases; unmatched junction nucleotides: 7. The CDR3 has 13 amino acids. CDR1 MNHEY and CDR2 SVGAGI come from the germline V gene. CDR3 protein: CASSPGQEIGYTF. CDR3 bases: TGTGCCAGCAGTCCAGGACAGGAGATTGGCTACACCTTC.

This clonotype was counted at least ten times. The chain has TRBV6-1 and TRBJ2-6; D might be TRBD2 (6 bases). This CDR3 has 16 amino acids. The germline V gene encodes CDR1 MNHNS and CDR2 SASEGT. Trimming cost V 5 bases and J 0 bases, with 11 bases left between them. DNA of the CDR3: TGTGCCAGCAGTCTAACTAGCCCCTCTGGGGCCAACGTCCTGACTTTC. This gives the protein CASSLTSPSGANVLTF.

The genes are TRBV6-2 or TRBV6-3 and TRBJ2-7; no clear D gene. The V gene lost 5 bases and the J gene lost 4 bases, with 12 bases spanning the gap. Germline CDR1 and CDR2: MNHEY and SVGEGT. CDR3 size: 13 residues. The CDR3 spells CASSVHIKYEQYF. The DNA for the CDR3 is TGTGCCAGCAGTGTGCACATAAAATACGAGCAGTACTTC.

The chain links TRBV20-1 to TRBJ2-7; 9 bases fit TRBD2. CDR1 and CDR2 (germline): DFQATT, SNEGSKA (reference sequence). V lost 3 bases to trimming and J lost 0 bases; unmatched junction nucleotides: 15. This CDR3 has 18 amino acids. CDR3 sequence (DNA): TGCAGTGCTAGTATCCTTATAGGACTAGCGTTGAGCTCCTACGAGCAGTACTTC. Its protein is CSASILIGLALSSYEQYF.

The chain uses TRBV7-8 and TRBJ1-2; D not certain. Trimming left V 3 bases short and J 8 bases short, with 13 bases between. The CDR3 is 13 residues long. CDR1 SGHVS and CDR2 FQNEAQ come from the germline V gene. CDR3 residues: CASSFSRSEGYTF. The CDR3 nucleotides read TGTGCCAGCAGCTTTTCCAGGTCCGAGGGCTACACCTTC.

V gene TRBV24-1 combines with J gene TRBJ2-2; the D gene is possibly TRBD2 (5 bases). V lost 3 bases to trimming and J lost 8 bases, with 9 bases between them. From germline, CDR1 is KGHDR and CDR2 SFDVKD. The length of the CDR3 is 13 residues. The CDR3: CATSDLRLGELFF. As DNA, the CDR3 is TGTGCCACCAGTGATCTACGACTAGGGGAGCTGTTTTTT.